Listed below are T cell receptor beta chains from one sample, sequenced in a study of shared clonotypes between healthy human individuals. This table comes from immunoSEQ multiplex PCR, and its TCRdb copy is limited to in-frame clones, with some not included. The table has fewer than 800,000 clones, roughly 94% seen once; the top ten hold 24%. Sequencing was performed on naive CD8+ T cells sorted from blood. The origin of the receptors is a man younger than 40 in good health. Each CDR3 is given with its conserved first and last residue. Fields, in order: J gene, D gene, clone size, V gene, CDR3 DNA, CDR3 protein. D genes are given only for firm matches. Clone sizes are given selectively: once, few, many, or a class where the clone is expanded.

J gene: TRBJ2-7; D gene: .; clone size: .; V gene: TRBV5-1; CDR3 DNA: TGCGCCAGCAGCTTGGGAGACAGCTCCTACGAGCAGTACTTC; CDR3 protein: CASSLGDSSYEQYF
J gene: TRBJ2-7; D gene: .; clone size: .; V gene: TRBV19; CDR3 DNA: TGTGCCAGTAGCGGAGAGTCCCCCTACTACGAGCAGTACTTC; CDR3 protein: CASSGESPYYEQYF
J gene: TRBJ1-5; D gene: .; clone size: .; V gene: TRBV23-1; CDR3 DNA: TGCGCCAGATGTAGACAGAGCAATCAGCCCCAGCATTTT; CDR3 protein: CARCRQSNQPQHF
J gene: TRBJ2-1; D gene: .; clone size: .; V gene: TRBV16; CDR3 DNA: TGTGCCAGCAGCCCGAAACAGGGTATCGAGCAGTTCTTC; CDR3 protein: CASSPKQGIEQFF
J gene: TRBJ1-5; D gene: .; clone size: .; V gene: TRBV13; CDR3 DNA: TGTGCCAGCAGCTTTGGGTTTGTGGACAATCAGCCCCAGCATTTT; CDR3 protein: CASSFGFVDNQPQHF
J gene: TRBJ2-1; D gene: .; clone size: .; V gene: TRBV13; CDR3 DNA: TGTGCCAGCAGCGAGGACCCAGGGACCACCCCTGGTGATGAGCAGTTCTTC; CDR3 protein: CASSEDPGTTPGDEQFF
J gene: TRBJ1-5; D gene: .; clone size: few; V gene: TRBV6-1; CDR3 DNA: TGTGCCAGCAGTGAAGGAGGGACGGTTACCAATCAGCCCCAGCATTTT; CDR3 protein: CASSEGGTVTNQPQHF
J gene: TRBJ2-1; D gene: .; clone size: .; V gene: TRBV6-5; CDR3 DNA: TGTGCCAGCAGTCGACTAGTAGTTGATGAGCAGTTCTTC; CDR3 protein: CASSRLVVDEQFF
J gene: TRBJ2-5; D gene: .; clone size: .; V gene: TRBV5-4; CDR3 DNA: TGTGCCAGCAGCCTCCGGGGTGAAGAGACCCAGTACTTC; CDR3 protein: CASSLRGEETQYF
J gene: TRBJ2-1; D gene: .; clone size: once; V gene: TRBV4-1; CDR3 DNA: TGCGCCAGCAGCCCCTACGGAGGGAAGGGCTATGAGCAGTTCTTC; CDR3 protein: CASSPYGGKGYEQFF
J gene: TRBJ2-1; D gene: TRBD2; clone size: .; V gene: TRBV27; CDR3 DNA: TGTGCCAGCAGTCCACTACCGGGAGGGGACTACAATGAGCAGTTCTTC; CDR3 protein: CASSPLPGGDYNEQFF
J gene: TRBJ1-5; D gene: .; clone size: .; V gene: TRBV7-9; CDR3 DNA: TGTGCCAGCACCCTAGGGCAGGGCAATCAGCCCCAGCATTTT; CDR3 protein: CASTLGQGNQPQHF
J gene: TRBJ2-7; D gene: TRBD2; clone size: .; V gene: TRBV5-1; CDR3 DNA: TGCGCCAGCAGCTTGGGCCTTACGGGACTAGCGTCCTACGAGCAGTACTTC; CDR3 protein: CASSLGLTGLASYEQYF
J gene: TRBJ2-1; D gene: TRBD1; clone size: .; V gene: TRBV9; CDR3 DNA: TGTGCCAGCAGCGCGACAGGGGTCTCCTACAATGAGCAGTTCTTC; CDR3 protein: CASSATGVSYNEQFF
J gene: TRBJ2-1; D gene: .; clone size: .; V gene: TRBV10-3; CDR3 DNA: TGTGCCATCAGTGAAAGTCGGACGGGCTCCTACAATGAGCAGTTCTTC; CDR3 protein: CAISESRTGSYNEQFF
J gene: TRBJ1-2; D gene: .; clone size: .; V gene: TRBV2; CDR3 DNA: TGTGCCAGCAAGGCAGCCGGCTACACCTTC; CDR3 protein: CASKAAGYTF
J gene: TRBJ1-2; D gene: .; clone size: .; V gene: TRBV14; CDR3 DNA: TGTGCCAGCAGCCAAGAAGGAGCGACACTAGCTAACTATGGCTACACCTTC; CDR3 protein: CASSQEGATLANYGYTF
J gene: TRBJ2-1; D gene: .; clone size: .; V gene: TRBV11-2; CDR3 DNA: TGTGCCAGCAGCCAGGGGGCGGGAGGCGACAATGAGCAGTTCTTC; CDR3 protein: CASSQGAGGDNEQFF
J gene: TRBJ2-1; D gene: TRBD2; clone size: .; V gene: TRBV11-3; CDR3 DNA: TGTGCCAGCAGCTTAGCTAGCGGGAGTCTAGGTGAGCAGTTCTTC; CDR3 protein: CASSLASGSLGEQFF
J gene: TRBJ2-5; D gene: TRBD2; clone size: .; V gene: TRBV25-1; CDR3 DNA: TGTGCCAGCAGTGCAGAGAGGGGAGGGGAGACCCAGTACTTC; CDR3 protein: CASSAERGGETQYF
J gene: TRBJ2-1; D gene: .; clone size: .; V gene: TRBV27; CDR3 DNA: TGTGCCAGCAGTTTAGAGTCCCCCACTTACAATGAGCAGTTCTTC; CDR3 protein: CASSLESPTYNEQFF
J gene: TRBJ2-7; D gene: .; clone size: .; V gene: TRBV7-9; CDR3 DNA: TGTGCCAGCAGCTTTCCAAACGCCTACGAGCAGTACTTC; CDR3 protein: CASSFPNAYEQYF
J gene: TRBJ2-3; D gene: .; clone size: .; V gene: TRBV9; CDR3 DNA: TGTGCCAGCAGCAAGACGGAAAAAAGCACAGATACGCAGTATTTT; CDR3 protein: CASSKTEKSTDTQYF
J gene: TRBJ2-2; D gene: TRBD2; clone size: .; V gene: TRBV10-3; CDR3 DNA: TGTGCCATCAGCGAGCCACTAGCGGGCACCGGGGAGCTGTTTTTT; CDR3 protein: CAISEPLAGTGELFF
J gene: TRBJ1-3; D gene: TRBD1; clone size: .; V gene: TRBV7-3; CDR3 DNA: TGTGCCAGCAGCATCCCGGACAGGGAGGGAAACACCATATATTTT; CDR3 protein: CASSIPDREGNTIYF
J gene: TRBJ2-1; D gene: .; clone size: .; V gene: TRBV6-6; CDR3 DNA: TGTGCCAGCAGTTACTATCAGTACAATGAGCAGTTCTTC; CDR3 protein: CASSYYQYNEQFF
J gene: TRBJ2-2; D gene: TRBD1; clone size: .; V gene: TRBV7-9; CDR3 DNA: TGTGCCAGCAGCATCACGGACAGGGGTGGTACCGGGGAGCTGTTTTTT; CDR3 protein: CASSITDRGGTGELFF
J gene: TRBJ2-7; D gene: TRBD1; clone size: .; V gene: TRBV10-3; CDR3 DNA: TGTGCCATCAGTGACCCGGGACAGGGCTACGAGCAGTACTTC; CDR3 protein: CAISDPGQGYEQYF
J gene: TRBJ2-1; D gene: .; clone size: once; V gene: TRBV11-2; CDR3 DNA: TGTGCCAGCAGCTTAGAGGGCGGGACGAACAATGAGCAGTTCTTC; CDR3 protein: CASSLEGGTNNEQFF
J gene: TRBJ2-3; D gene: TRBD2; clone size: few; V gene: TRBV6-4; CDR3 DNA: TGTGCCACCGCTATAGCGGGAGGGTCAGATACGCAGTATTTT; CDR3 protein: CATAIAGGSDTQYF
J gene: TRBJ1-1; D gene: .; clone size: .; V gene: TRBV29-1; CDR3 DNA: TGCAGCGTTGAACTCAGGAACACTGAAGCTTTCTTT; CDR3 protein: CSVELRNTEAFF